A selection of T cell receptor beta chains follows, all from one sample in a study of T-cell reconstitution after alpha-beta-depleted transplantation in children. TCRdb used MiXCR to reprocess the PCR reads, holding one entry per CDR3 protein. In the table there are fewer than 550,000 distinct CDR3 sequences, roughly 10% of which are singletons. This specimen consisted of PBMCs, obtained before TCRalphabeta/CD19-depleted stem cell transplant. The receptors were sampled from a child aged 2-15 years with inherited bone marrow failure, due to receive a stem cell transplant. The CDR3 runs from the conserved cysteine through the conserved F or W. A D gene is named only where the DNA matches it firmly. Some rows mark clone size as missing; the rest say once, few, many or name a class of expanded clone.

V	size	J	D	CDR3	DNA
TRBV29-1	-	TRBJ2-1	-	CSVGPGDSYNEQFF	TGCAGCGTTGGTCCCGGGGACTCCTACAATGAGCAGTTCTTC
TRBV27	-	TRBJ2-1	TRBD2	CASTPQREVNNEQFF	TGTGCCAGCACACCCCAGCGGGAGGTCAACAATGAGCAGTTCTTC
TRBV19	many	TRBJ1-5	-	CASMATVRGSRQPQHF	TGTGCCAGTATGGCAACGGTACGTGGATCACGTCAGCCCCAGCATTTT
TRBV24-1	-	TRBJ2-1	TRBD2	CATSDPSGRHNEQFF	TGTGCCACCAGTGATCCTAGCGGGAGACACAATGAGCAGTTCTTC
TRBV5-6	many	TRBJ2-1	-	CASSLWGKDIQFF	TGTGCCAGCAGCTTGTGGGGGAAAGACATACAGTTCTTC
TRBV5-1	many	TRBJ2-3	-	CASSLQGAPTDTQYF	TGCGCCAGCAGCTTGCAAGGGGCCCCCACAGATACGCAGTATTTT
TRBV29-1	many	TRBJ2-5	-	CSVTGGTVGPQETQYF	TGCAGCGTCACCGGGGGGACAGTTGGCCCCCAAGAGACCCAGTACTTC
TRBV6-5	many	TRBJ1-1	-	CASRTRGRVGTEAFF	TGTGCCAGCAGAACCAGAGGCAGGGTCGGCACTGAAGCTTTCTTT
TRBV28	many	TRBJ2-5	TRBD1	CASMTVGQGQETQYF	TGTGCCAGCATGACCGTGGGACAGGGCCAAGAGACCCAGTACTTC
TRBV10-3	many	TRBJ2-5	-	CAISELGGQETQYF	TGTGCCATCAGTGAGTTGGGGGGCCAAGAGACCCAGTACTTC
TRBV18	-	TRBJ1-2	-	CASSPPNPEDYGYTF	TGTGCCAGCTCACCACCGAACCCAGAAGACTATGGCTACACCTTC
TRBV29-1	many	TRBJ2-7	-	CSVATGLRLGEQYF	TGCAGCGTTGCAACAGGGCTCCGTCTCGGCGAGCAGTACTTC
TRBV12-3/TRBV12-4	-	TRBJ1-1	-	CAIRTGGPNTEAFF	TGTGCCATTCGCACCGGGGGCCCGAACACTGAAGCTTTCTTT
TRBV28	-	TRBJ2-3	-	CASSPQQGWGTDTQYF	TGTGCCAGCAGTCCGCAACAGGGATGGGGCACAGATACGCAGTATTTT
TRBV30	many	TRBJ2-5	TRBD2	CAWRGLAGETQYF	TGTGCCTGGAGGGGACTAGCGGGAGAGACCCAGTACTTC
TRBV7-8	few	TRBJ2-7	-	CASSLVDRSSYEQYF	TGTGCCAGCAGCTTAGTCGACAGGAGCTCCTACGAGCAGTACTTC
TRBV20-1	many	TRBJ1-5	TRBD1	CSAGQGNQPQHF	TGCAGTGCTGGACAGGGCAATCAGCCCCAGCATTTT
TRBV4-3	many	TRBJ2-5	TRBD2	CASSQQRGVETQYF	TGCGCCAGCAGCCAGCAGCGGGGTGTTGAGACCCAGTACTTC
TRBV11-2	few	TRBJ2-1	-	CASRKPGRSYNEQFF	TGTGCCAGCCGGAAACCGGGACGTTCCTACAATGAGCAGTTCTTC
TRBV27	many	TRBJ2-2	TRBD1	CASRGTGDTGELFF	TGTGCCAGCAGGGGGACAGGGGACACCGGGGAGCTGTTTTTT
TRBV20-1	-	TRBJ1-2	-	CSARDKTALYGYTF	TGCAGTGCTAGAGATAAGACTGCGCTCTATGGCTACACCTTC
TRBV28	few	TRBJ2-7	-	CASSWETGSYEQYF	TGTGCCAGCAGTTGGGAAACGGGTTCCTACGAGCAGTACTTC
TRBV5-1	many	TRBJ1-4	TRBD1	CASSGGQSEEKLFF	TGCGCCAGCAGCGGGGGACAGTCCGAAGAAAAACTGTTTTTT
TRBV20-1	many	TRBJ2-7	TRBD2	CSARDSGLAVPEQYF	TGCAGTGCTAGAGATTCTGGACTAGCGGTTCCCGAGCAGTACTTC
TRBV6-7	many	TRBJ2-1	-	CASNVGVDEQFF	TGTGCCAGCAACGTAGGGGTGGATGAGCAGTTCTTC
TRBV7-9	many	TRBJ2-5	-	CASSLVRQETQYF	TGTGCCAGCAGCTTAGTGCGGCAAGAGACCCAGTACTTC
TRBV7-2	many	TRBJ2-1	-	CASSLAAYTKQFF	TGTGCCAGCAGCTTAGCTGCCTATACGAAGCAGTTCTTC
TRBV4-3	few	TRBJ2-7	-	CASSHSLYGYEQYF	TGCGCCAGCAGCCATTCTTTGTACGGGTACGAGCAGTACTTC
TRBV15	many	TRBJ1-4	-	CATSRDIDNEKLFF	TGTGCCACCAGCAGAGATATAGACAATGAAAAACTGTTTTTT
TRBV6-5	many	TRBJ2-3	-	CASSLQGRDTQYF	TGTGCCAGCAGTTTACAGGGACGAGATACGCAGTATTTT
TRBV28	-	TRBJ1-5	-	CASSLWDIRGNQPQHF	TGTGCCAGCAGTTTATGGGACATTCGGGGTAATCAGCCCCAGCATTTT
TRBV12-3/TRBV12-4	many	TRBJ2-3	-	CASSLLSGRGDTQYF	TGTGCCAGCAGTTTGCTTTCAGGGAGAGGGGATACGCAGTATTTT
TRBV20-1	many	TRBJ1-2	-	CSAPSLGTVGYTF	TGCAGTGCTCCTAGTTTGGGGACGGTTGGCTACACCTTC
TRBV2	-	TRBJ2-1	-	CAGLAKTYNEQFF	TGTGCCGGTCTAGCGAAAACCTACAATGAGCAGTTCTTC
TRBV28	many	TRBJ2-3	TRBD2	CASSLFGRADTQYF	TGTGCCAGCAGTTTATTCGGGAGGGCAGATACGCAGTATTTT
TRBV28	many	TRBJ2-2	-	CASSYRATGELFF	TGTGCCAGCAGTTATCGGGCCACCGGGGAGCTGTTTTTT
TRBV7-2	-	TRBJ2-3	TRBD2	CASSTIAGSTDTQYF	TGTGCCAGCAGCACTATAGCGGGCTCCACAGATACGCAGTATTTT
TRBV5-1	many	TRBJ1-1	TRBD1	CASSPRQGRGTEAFF	TGCGCCAGCAGCCCAAGACAGGGAAGGGGCACTGAAGCTTTCTTT
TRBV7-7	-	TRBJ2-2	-	CASSVGGSANTGELFF	TGTGCTAGCAGCGTGGGTGGGTCAGCGAACACCGGGGAGCTGTTTTTT
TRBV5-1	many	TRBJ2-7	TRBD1	CASSQETGAIYEQYF	TGCGCCAGCAGCCAAGAGACAGGGGCGATCTACGAGCAGTACTTC
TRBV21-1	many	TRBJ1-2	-	CASSKARTGGYTF	TGTGCCAGCAGCAAAGCCCGGACAGGGGGATACACCTTC
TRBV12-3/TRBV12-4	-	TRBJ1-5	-	CASSLGGRNQPQHF	TGTGCCAGCAGTCTCGGGGGGCGCAATCAGCCCCAGCATTTT
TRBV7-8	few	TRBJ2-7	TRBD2	CASNRLAGVHEQYF	TGTGCCAGCAATAGGCTAGCGGGAGTCCACGAGCAGTACTTC
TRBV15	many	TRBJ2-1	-	CATSRAGYSYNEQFF	TGTGCCACCAGCAGAGCGGGCTACTCCTACAATGAGCAGTTCTTC
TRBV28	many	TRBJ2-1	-	CASTNRDAKRNEQFF	TGTGCCAGCACCAACCGGGACGCCAAGAGGAATGAGCAGTTCTTC
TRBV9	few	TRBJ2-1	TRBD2	CASSVSLLAGVLEQFF	TGTGCCAGCAGCGTATCGCTCTTAGCGGGAGTCTTGGAGCAGTTCTTC
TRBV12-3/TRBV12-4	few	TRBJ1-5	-	CASSLSSGPQHF	TGTGCCAGCAGCCTCTCTTCGGGGCCCCAGCATTTT
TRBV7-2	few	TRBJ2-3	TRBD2	CASNSIAGGPTDTQYF	TGTGCCAGCAACTCGATAGCGGGAGGGCCCACAGATACGCAGTATTTT
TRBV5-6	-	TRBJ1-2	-	CASSANSYGYTF	TGTGCCAGCAGCGCGAACAGCTATGGCTACACCTTC
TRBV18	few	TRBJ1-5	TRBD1	CASSPGGSDRVNF	TGTGCCAGCTCACCGGGGGGGTCGGACAGGGTGAATTTT
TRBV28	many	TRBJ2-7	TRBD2	CASSALAGDYEQYF	TGTGCCAGCAGTGCACTAGCGGGAGACTACGAGCAGTACTTC
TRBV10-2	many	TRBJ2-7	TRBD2	CASSGLAGGVYEQYF	TGCGCCAGCAGTGGACTAGCGGGAGGAGTTTACGAGCAGTACTTC
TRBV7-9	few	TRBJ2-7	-	CASSSQIVTYEQYF	TGTGCCAGCAGCTCCCAAATCGTTACCTACGAGCAGTACTTC
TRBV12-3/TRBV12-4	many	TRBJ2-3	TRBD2	CASSPLTSGRAPDTQYF	TGTGCCAGCAGTCCCCTGACTAGCGGGAGGGCCCCAGATACGCAGTATTTT
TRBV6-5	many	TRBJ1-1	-	CASSQGYTEAFF	TGTGCCAGCAGCCAGGGTTACACTGAAGCTTTCTTT
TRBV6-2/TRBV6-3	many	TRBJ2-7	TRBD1	CASSWDRLQGNEQYF	TGTGCCAGCAGCTGGGATCGATTACAGGGGAACGAGCAGTACTTC